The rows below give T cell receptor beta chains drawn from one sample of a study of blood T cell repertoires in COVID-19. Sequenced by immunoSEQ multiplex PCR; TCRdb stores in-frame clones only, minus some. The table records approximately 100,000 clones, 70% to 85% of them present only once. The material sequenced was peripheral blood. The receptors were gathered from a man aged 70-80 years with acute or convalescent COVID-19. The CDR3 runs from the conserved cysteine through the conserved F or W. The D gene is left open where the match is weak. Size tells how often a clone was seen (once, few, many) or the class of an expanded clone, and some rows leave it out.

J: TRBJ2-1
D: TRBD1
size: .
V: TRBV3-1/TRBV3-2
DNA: TGTGCCAGCAGCGACGACAGGGATTCCTACAATGAGCAGTTCTTC
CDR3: CASSDDRDSYNEQFF

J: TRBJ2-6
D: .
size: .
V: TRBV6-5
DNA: TGTGCCAGCAGTTACTCGGCGCTAGCTGGGGCCAACGTCCTGACTTTC
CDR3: CASSYSALAGANVLTF

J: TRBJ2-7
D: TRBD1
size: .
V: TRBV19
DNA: TGTGCCAGTAGTCTTGGACAGGGGTACGAGCAGTACTTC
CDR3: CASSLGQGYEQYF

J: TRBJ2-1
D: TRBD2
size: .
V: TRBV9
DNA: TGTGCCAGCAGCGTGCTAGCGGAGACCAATGAGCAGTTCTTC
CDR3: CASSVLAETNEQFF

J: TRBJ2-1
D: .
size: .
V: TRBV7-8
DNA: TGTGCCAGCAGCTCTTCAAGGCGGAGAGGCCCCTCCTACAATGAGCAGTTCTTC
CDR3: CASSSSRRRGPSYNEQFF

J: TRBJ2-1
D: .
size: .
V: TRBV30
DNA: TGTGCCTGGACTTGGGGGGGCGCGTACAATGAGCAGTTCTTC
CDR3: CAWTWGGAYNEQFF

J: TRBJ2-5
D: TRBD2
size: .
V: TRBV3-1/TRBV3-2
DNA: TGTGCCAGCAGCCCAAAGACTAGCGGGGTATGGTGGGAGACCCAGTACTTC
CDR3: CASSPKTSGVWWETQYF

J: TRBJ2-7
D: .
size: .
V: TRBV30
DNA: TGTGCCTGGAGTCGGAGGGGCTCCAACGAGCAGTACTTC
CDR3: CAWSRRGSNEQYF

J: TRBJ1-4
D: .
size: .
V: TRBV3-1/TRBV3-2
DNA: TGTGCCAGCAGCGGCCGCGGTGAAAAACTGTTTTTT
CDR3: CASSGRGEKLFF

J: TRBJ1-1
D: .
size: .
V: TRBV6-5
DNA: TGTGCCAGCATAAACCGGGACACGACTTACACTGAAGCTTTCTTT
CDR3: CASINRDTTYTEAFF

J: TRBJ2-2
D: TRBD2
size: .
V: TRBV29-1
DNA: TGCAGCGTCGGTAGCGGGATAAACACCGGGGAGCTGTTTTTT
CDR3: CSVGSGINTGELFF

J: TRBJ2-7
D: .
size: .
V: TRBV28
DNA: TGTGCCAGCAGGACACAGGGAATCTCCTACGAGCAGTACTTC
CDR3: CASRTQGISYEQYF

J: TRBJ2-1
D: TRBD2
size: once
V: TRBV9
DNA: TGTGCCAGCAGCCCACCGGGACTAGCCGCCGTGGGTGAGCAGTTCTTC
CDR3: CASSPPGLAAVGEQFF

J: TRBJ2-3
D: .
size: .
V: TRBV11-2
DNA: TGTGCCAGCAGCCACACAGATACGCAGTATTTT
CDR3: CASSHTDTQYF

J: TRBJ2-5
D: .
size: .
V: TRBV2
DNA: TGTGCCAGCAGCCTAGTGCTCCAAGAGACCCAGTACTTC
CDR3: CASSLVLQETQYF

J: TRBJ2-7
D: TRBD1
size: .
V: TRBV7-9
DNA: TGTGCCAGCAGCTGGGGGACAGTCTCCTACGAGCAGTACTTC
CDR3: CASSWGTVSYEQYF

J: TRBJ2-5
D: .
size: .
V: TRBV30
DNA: TGTGCCTGGAGTGTGAGCGCCCAAGAGACCCAGTACTTC
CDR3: CAWSVSAQETQYF